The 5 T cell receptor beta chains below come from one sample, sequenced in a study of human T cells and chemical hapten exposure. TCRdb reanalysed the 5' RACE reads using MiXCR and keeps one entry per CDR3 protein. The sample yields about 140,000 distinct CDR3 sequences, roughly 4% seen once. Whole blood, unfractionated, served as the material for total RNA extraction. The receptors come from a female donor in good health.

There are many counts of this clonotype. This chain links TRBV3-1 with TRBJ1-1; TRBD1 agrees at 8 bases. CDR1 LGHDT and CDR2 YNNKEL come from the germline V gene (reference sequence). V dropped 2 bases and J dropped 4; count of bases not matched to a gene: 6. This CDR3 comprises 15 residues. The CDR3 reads CASSQTQGDGTEAFF. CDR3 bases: TGTGCCAGCAGCCAAACACAGGGGGACGGCACTGAAGCTTTCTTT.

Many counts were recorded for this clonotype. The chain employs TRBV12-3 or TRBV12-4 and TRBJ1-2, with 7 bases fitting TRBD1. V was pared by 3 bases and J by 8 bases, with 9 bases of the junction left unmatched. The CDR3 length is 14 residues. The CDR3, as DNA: TGTGCCAGCAGTTTTTTGCAGGGGGTCGGAGGCTACACCTTC. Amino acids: CASSFLQGVGGYTF.

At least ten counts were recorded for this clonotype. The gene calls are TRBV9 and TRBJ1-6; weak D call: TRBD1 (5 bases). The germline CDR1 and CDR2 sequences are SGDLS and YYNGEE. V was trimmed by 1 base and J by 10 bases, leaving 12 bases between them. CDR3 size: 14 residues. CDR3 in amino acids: CASSVTEGRSPLHF. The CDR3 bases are TGTGCCAGCAGCGTAACGGAGGGGCGCTCACCCCTCCACTTT.

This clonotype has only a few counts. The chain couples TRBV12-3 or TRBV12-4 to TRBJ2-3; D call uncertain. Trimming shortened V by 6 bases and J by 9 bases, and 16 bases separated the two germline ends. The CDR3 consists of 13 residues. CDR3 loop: CASSPESFGTQYF. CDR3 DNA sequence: TGTGCCAGCAGCCCTGAATCGTTCGGGACGCAGTATTTT.

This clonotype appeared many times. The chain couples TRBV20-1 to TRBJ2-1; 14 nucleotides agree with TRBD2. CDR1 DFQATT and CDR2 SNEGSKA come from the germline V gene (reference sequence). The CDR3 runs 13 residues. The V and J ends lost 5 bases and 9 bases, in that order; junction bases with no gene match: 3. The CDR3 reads CSARLAGGLEQFF. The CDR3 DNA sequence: TGCAGTGCTCGACTAGCGGGGGGGCTTGAGCAGTTCTTC.